The rows below give T cell receptor beta chains drawn from one sample of a study of response to subunit inactivated influenza vaccine. TCRdb recomputed calls from the RT-PCR reads with MiXCR, one row per CDR3 protein. The sample lists more than 600,000 distinct CDR3 sequences, around a sixth occurring once. Here the sequenced sample was PBMCs from blood, taken roughly 5 days after vaccination. The receptors come from a middle-aged man who received an inactivated influenza vaccine. CDR3s include the opening cysteine and the closing phenylalanine or tryptophan. Each record gives: CDR3 length, D gene, clone size, J gene, V gene, CDR3 DNA, CDR3 protein. The D gene is left open where the match is weak. A row's size may be missing; if present it is once, few, many or a size class.

15	.	few	TRBJ1-5	TRBV7-2	TGTGCCAGCAGCTTAACTCCAGATAGCAATCAGCCCCAGCATTTT	CASSLTPDSNQPQHF
16	.	few	TRBJ2-7	TRBV4-2	TGTGCCAGCAGCCAAGTCCGCAGCCGGAGCGCCTACGAGCAGTACTTC	CASSQVRSRSAYEQYF
16	.	.	TRBJ1-5	TRBV6-2/TRBV6-3	TGTGCCAGCAGTTACACCCTTACCCGAGGCGATCAGCCCCAGCATTTT	CASSYTLTRGDQPQHF
17	TRBD2	many	TRBJ2-7	TRBV12-3/TRBV12-4	TGTGCCAGCAGTCCCGGACTAGCGGGCATCAGATCCTACGAGCAGTACTTC	CASSPGLAGIRSYEQYF
15	TRBD1	.	TRBJ1-6	TRBV7-2	TGTGCCAGCAGCCAGGGGGGGGCTAGAAATTCACCCCTCCACTTT	CASSQGGARNSPLHF
14	.	.	TRBJ1-1	TRBV5-1	TGCGCCAGCAGCTTGGGCAAGTCGGACACTGAAGCTTTCTTT	CASSLGKSDTEAFF
16	.	.	TRBJ2-7	TRBV15	TGTGCCACCAGCAGTCTGTCGGGAACCCCTAGCTACGAGCAGTACTTC	CATSSLSGTPSYEQYF
12	.	.	TRBJ1-5	TRBV6-2/TRBV6-3	TGTGCCAGCAGTTTGTCCGTCCAGCCCCAGCATTTT	CASSLSVQPQHF
15	TRBD2	.	TRBJ2-1	TRBV10-2	TGCGCCAGCAGTGAGTCGACCGCGGGGGGGTTTGAGCAGTTCTTC	CASSESTAGGFEQFF
15	.	.	TRBJ1-4	TRBV12-3/TRBV12-4	TGTGCCAGCAGTCCCCTCGGAAACAGTAATGAAAAACTGTTTTTT	CASSPLGNSNEKLFF
11	.	.	TRBJ1-1	TRBV6-5	TGTGCCAGCAGTTACCGGCTTGAAGCTCTCTTT	CASSYRLEALF
16	TRBD1	.	TRBJ1-1	TRBV11-2	TGTGCCAGCAGCCCGGAAGAGGACAGGGAGAACACTGAAGCTTTCTTT	CASSPEEDRENTEAFF
17	.	.	TRBJ2-1	TRBV24-1	TGTGCCACCAGTGATACCCTGGGGCAGGGGTCTGTCAATGAGCAGTTCTTC	CATSDTLGQGSVNEQFF
13	.	.	TRBJ1-2	TRBV12-3/TRBV12-4	TGTGCCAGCAGTTCGGCGGGGAACTATGGCTACACCTTC	CASSSAGNYGYTF
15	.	few	TRBJ2-1	TRBV11-2	TGTGCCAGCAGCTTAGCACGTGGACCCTCGGGTGAGCAGTTCTTC	CASSLARGPSGEQFF
17	.	.	TRBJ2-4	TRBV7-9	TGTGCCAGCAGCTTAGGACGGCAGGGCCGATTGGAAAACATTCAGTACTTC	CASSLGRQGRLENIQYF
17	TRBD1	.	TRBJ2-6	TRBV5-1	TGCGCCAGCAGCTTGGCGGACAGGAGCTCTGGGGCCAACGTCCTGACTTTC	CASSLADRSSGANVLTF
13	.	many	TRBJ1-5	TRBV12-3/TRBV12-4	TGTGCCAGCAGGGGAGGAGCCCCTCAGCCCCAGCATTTT	CASRGGAPQPQHF
14	.	.	TRBJ2-7	TRBV2	TGTGCCAGCAGTGAAAGACTAGACTCCTACGAGCAGTACTTC	CASSERLDSYEQYF
14	TRBD1	many	TRBJ1-5	TRBV12-3/TRBV12-4	TGTGCCAGCAGTTACGGACAGGGGAATCAGCCCCAGCATTTT	CASSYGQGNQPQHF
16	TRBD2	few	TRBJ2-5	TRBV7-2	TGTGCCAGCAGCTTAAGAGCGGGAGGGGTCCAAGAGACCCAGTACTTC	CASSLRAGGVQETQYF
16	.	few	TRBJ2-3	TRBV28	TGTGCCAGCAGTCAGCAGACCTTGAAAATCACAGATACGCAGTATTTT	CASSQQTLKITDTQYF
13	.	few	TRBJ1-1	TRBV5-8	TGTGCCAGCAGCTTGGCCGGGGTCGGTAAAGCTTTCTTT	CASSLAGVGKAFF
14	.	few	TRBJ2-2	TRBV6-5	TGTGCCAGCAGCTACGGGACGATGACCGGGGAGCTGTTTTTT	CASSYGTMTGELFF
14	TRBD1	.	TRBJ2-7	TRBV6-1	TGTGCCAGCACCCCAAGACTCACGACAGGGGAGCAGTACTTC	CASTPRLTTGEQYF
18	.	.	TRBJ1-5	TRBV6-1	TGTGCCAGCTCCACCGTTCGTCAGGGCCGGGATAGCAATCAGCCCCAGCATTTT	CASSTVRQGRDSNQPQHF
16	TRBD1	.	TRBJ2-5	TRBV6-1	TGTGCCGGCAGTCTGCTGACAGGGAGCCTCCAAGAGACCCAGTACTTC	CAGSLLTGSLQETQYF
14	TRBD2	few	TRBJ2-1	TRBV20-1	TGCAGTGCTCCTAAGCGGGGGGGCGGAGATGAGCAGTTCTTC	CSAPKRGGGDEQFF
15	.	few	TRBJ2-3	TRBV7-6	TGTGCCAGCAGCCTACTCCTCGGGGCGGCAGATACGCAGTATTTT	CASSLLLGAADTQYF
14	.	.	TRBJ2-7	TRBV7-8	TGTGCCAGCAGCTTAGACAAGTATTACTACGAGCAGTACTTC	CASSLDKYYYEQYF
14	.	few	TRBJ1-1	TRBV9	TGTGCCAGCAGCGTAGCGGGGGCTGGCACTGAAGCTTTCTTT	CASSVAGAGTEAFF
16	.	.	TRBJ2-7	TRBV4-3	TGCGCCAGCAGCCAAGATCTCGAGGGAGCTTCCTACGAGCAGTACTTC	CASSQDLEGASYEQYF
14	.	many	TRBJ2-1	TRBV25-1	TGTGCCAGCAGAACCGGGGGGCCCTACAATGAGCAGTTCTTC	CASRTGGPYNEQFF